This T cell receptor beta chain appears in the sequencing data of a study of T cell responses to AZD1222 COVID-19 vaccine. The study, taken as a whole, reports: The sample set comprised mostly white British donors with more females, and clonal diversity was possibly underestimated. The span of vaccine-associated CD4 TCRs extended across spike, with dominance at 160-218 and 743-854. Compared with day 0, the breadth and depth of the Spike-specific TCR repertoire rose significantly after two doses of AZD1222.

Worth noting for this clone: The antigen is undetermined.

Profiled with immunoSEQ multiplex PCR; TCRdb holds only in-frame clones, not every one. The table includes some 120,000 clones, approximately 83% detected once. The sequenced sample was peripheral blood, obtained on day 0 of AZD1222 vaccination. The receptor was isolated from an adult in good health.

CDR3 protein: CASRDDSSGEKLFF. As DNA, the CDR3 is TGTGCCAGTAGAGACGACAGTAGCGGTGAAAAACTGTTTTTT. This chain links TRBV19 with TRBJ1-4; D possibly corresponds to TRBD1 (5 bases). Germline CDR1 LNHDA, CDR2 SQIVND (reference sequence). The CDR3 length is 14 residues. Trimming left V 6 bases short and J 7 bases short, with 15 bases between. The full variable domain, its missing parts supplied by reference TRBV19 and TRBJ1-4, is DGGITQSPKYLFRKEGQNVTLSCEQNLNHDAMYWYRQDPGQGLRLIYYSQIVNDFQKGDIAEGYSVSREKKESFPLTVTSAQKNPTAFYLCASRDDSSGEKLFFGSGTQLSVL.